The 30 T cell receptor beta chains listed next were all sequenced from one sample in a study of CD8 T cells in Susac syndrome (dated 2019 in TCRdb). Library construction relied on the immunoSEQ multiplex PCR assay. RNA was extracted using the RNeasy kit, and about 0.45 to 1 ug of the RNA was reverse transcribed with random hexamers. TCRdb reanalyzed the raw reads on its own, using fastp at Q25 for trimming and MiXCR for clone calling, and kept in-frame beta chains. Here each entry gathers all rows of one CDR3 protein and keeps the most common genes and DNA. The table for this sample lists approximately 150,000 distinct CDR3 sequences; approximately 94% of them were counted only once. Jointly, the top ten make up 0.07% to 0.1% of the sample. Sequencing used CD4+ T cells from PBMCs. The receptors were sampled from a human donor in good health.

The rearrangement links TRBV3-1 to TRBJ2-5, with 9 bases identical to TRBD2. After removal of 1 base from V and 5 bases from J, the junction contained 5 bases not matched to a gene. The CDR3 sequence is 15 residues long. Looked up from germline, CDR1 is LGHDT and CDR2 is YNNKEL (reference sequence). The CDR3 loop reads CASSQGSGSLETQYF. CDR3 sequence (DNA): TGTGCCAGCAGCCAAGGTAGCGGGAGTTTGGAGACCCAGTACTTC.

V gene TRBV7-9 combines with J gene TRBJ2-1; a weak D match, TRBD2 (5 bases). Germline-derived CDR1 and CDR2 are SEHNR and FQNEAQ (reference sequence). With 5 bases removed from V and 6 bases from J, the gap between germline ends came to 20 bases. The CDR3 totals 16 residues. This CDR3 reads CASSPSPSLLLNEQFF. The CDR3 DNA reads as TGTGCCAGCAGCCCCTCTCCTAGCCTCCTCCTCAATGAGCAGTTCTTC. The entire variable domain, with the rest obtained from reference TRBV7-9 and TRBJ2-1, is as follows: DTGVSQNPRHKITKRGQNVTFRCDPISEHNRLYWYRQTLGQGPEFLTYFQNEAQLEKSRLLSDRFSAERPKGSFSTLEIQRTEQGDSAMYLCASSPSPSLLLNEQFFGPGTRLTVL.

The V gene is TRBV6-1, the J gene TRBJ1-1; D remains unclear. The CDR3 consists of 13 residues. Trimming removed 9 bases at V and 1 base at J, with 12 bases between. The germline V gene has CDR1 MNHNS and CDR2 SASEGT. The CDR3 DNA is TGTGCCAGTACCGGGCACGCGAACACTGAAGCTTTCTTT. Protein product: CASTGHANTEAFF.

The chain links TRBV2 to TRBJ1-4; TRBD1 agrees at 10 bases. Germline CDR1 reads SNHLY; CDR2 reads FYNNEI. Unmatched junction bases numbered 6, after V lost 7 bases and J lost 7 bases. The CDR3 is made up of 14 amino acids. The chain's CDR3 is CASTLTGGGEKLFF. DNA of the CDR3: TGTGCCAGCACTCTGACAGGGGGCGGTGAAAAACTGTTTTTT. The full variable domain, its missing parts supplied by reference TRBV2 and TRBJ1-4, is EPEVTQTPSHQVTQMGQEVILRCVPISNHLYFYWYRQILGQKVEFLVSFYNNEISEKSEIFDDQFSVERPDGSNFTLKIRSTKLEDSAMYFCASTLTGGGEKLFFGSGTQLSVL.

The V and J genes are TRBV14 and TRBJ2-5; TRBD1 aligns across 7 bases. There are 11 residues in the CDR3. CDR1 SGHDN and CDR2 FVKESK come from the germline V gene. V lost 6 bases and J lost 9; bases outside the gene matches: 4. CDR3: CASRDQGAQYF. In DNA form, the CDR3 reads TGTGCCAGCAGGGACCAGGGGGCCCAGTACTTC.

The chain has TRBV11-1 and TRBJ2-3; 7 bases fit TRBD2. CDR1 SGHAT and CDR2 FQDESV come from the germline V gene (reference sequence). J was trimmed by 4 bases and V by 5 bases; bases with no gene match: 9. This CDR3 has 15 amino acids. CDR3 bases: TGTGCCAGCAGCCGATTCACTAGCGAGTCAGATACGCAGTATTTT. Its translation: CASSRFTSESDTQYF.

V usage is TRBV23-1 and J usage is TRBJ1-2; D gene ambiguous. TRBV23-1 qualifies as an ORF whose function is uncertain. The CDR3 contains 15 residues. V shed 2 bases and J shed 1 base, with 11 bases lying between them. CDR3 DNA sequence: TGCGCCAGCAGTCAAGGGAGGAGGCTTAACTATGGCTACACCTTC. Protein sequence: CASSQGRRLNYGYTF.

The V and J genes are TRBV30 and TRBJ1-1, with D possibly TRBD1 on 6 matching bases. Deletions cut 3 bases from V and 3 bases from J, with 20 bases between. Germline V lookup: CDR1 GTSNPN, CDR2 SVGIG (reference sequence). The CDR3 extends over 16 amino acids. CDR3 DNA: TGTGCCTGGAGGGGGAAAGACAGGCTGGGGTACACTGAAGCTTTCTTT. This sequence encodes CAWRGKDRLGYTEAFF.

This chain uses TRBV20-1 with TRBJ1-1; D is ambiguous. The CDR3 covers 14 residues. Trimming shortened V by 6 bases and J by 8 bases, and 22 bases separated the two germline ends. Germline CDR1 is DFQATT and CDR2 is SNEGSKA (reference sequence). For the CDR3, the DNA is TGCAGTGCCCCCACCGCGAGGGATGTTGGCGAAGCTTTCTTT. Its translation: CSAPTARDVGEAFF.

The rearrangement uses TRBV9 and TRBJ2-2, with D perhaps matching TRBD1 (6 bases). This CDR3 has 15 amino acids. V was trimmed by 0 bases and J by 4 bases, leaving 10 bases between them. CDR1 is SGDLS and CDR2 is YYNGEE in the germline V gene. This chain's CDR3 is CASSVGGPGTGELFF. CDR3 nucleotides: TGTGCCAGCAGCGTAGGGGGGCCGGGCACCGGGGAGCTGTTTTTT. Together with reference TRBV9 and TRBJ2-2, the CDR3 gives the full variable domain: DSGVTQTPKHLITATGQRVTLRCSPRSGDLSVYWYQQSLDQGLQFLIQYYNGEERAKGNILERFSAQQFPDLHSELNLSSLELGDSALYFCASSVGGPGTGELFFGEGSRLTVL.

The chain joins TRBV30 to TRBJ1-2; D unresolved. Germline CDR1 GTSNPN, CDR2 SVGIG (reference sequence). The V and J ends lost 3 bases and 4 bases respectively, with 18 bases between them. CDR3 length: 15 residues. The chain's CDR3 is CAWSPPGPKIYGYTF. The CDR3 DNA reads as TGTGCCTGGAGCCCACCGGGTCCCAAAATCTATGGCTACACCTTC. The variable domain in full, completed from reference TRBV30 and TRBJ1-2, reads SQTIHQWPATLVQPVGSPLSLECTVEGTSNPNLYWYRQAAGRGLQLLFYSVGIGQISSEVPQNLSASRPQDRQFILSSKKLLLSDSGFYLCAWSPPGPKIYGYTFGSGTRLTVV.

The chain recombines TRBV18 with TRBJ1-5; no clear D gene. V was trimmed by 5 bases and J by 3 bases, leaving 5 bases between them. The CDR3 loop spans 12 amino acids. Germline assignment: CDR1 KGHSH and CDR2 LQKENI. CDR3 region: CASSKVNQPQHF. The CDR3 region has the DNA TGTGCCAGCTCAAAAGTCAATCAGCCCCAGCATTTT.

The CDR3 sequence is CSAARVLAEAFF. CDR3 nucleotides: TGCAGTGCTGCTAGGGTCTTAGCTGAAGCTTTCTTT. V gene TRBV20-1 combines with J gene TRBJ1-1; D is uncertain. Looked up from germline, CDR1 is DFQATT and CDR2 is SNEGSKA (reference sequence). The CDR3 contains 12 residues. Trimming cost V 5 bases and J 6 bases, with 13 bases left between them.

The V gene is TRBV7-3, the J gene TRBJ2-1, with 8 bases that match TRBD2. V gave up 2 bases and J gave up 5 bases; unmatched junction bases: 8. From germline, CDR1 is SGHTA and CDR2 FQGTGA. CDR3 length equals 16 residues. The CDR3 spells CASSLWGGRIHNEQFF. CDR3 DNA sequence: TGTGCCAGCAGCTTATGGGGCGGGAGGATCCACAATGAGCAGTTCTTC.

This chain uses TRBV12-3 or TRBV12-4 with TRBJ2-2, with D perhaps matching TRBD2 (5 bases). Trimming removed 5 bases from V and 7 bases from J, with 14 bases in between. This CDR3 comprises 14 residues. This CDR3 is CASSPLRGIGELFF. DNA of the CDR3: TGTGCCAGCAGTCCCCTTCGGGGAATCGGGGAGCTGTTTTTT.

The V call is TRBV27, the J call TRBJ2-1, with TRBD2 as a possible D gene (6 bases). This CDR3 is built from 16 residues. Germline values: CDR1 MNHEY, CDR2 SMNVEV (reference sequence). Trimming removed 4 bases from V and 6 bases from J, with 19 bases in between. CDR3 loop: CASSSKGGDGGNEQFF. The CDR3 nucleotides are TGTGCCAGCAGTTCAAAAGGCGGGGATGGTGGCAATGAGCAGTTCTTC.

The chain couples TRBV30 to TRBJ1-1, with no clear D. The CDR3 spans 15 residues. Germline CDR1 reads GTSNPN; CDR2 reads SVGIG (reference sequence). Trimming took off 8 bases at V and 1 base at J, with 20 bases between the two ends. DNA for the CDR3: TGTGCCGGGTACGGGCCTTCCTCGCCGAACACTGAAGCTTTCTTT. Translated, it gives CAGYGPSSPNTEAFF.

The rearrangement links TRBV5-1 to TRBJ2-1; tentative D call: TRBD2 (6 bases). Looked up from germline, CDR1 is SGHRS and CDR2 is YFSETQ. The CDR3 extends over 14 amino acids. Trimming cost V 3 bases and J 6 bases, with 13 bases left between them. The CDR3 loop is CASSSTRDSNEQFF. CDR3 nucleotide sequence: TGCGCCAGCAGCTCTACCCGGGACTCCAATGAGCAGTTCTTC.

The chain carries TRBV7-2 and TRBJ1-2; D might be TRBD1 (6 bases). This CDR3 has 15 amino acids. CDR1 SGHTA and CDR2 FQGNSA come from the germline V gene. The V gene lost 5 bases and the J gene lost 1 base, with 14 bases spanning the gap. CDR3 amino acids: CASSSRQEFNYGYTF. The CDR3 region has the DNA TGTGCCAGCAGCAGTAGACAGGAGTTTAACTATGGCTACACCTTC.

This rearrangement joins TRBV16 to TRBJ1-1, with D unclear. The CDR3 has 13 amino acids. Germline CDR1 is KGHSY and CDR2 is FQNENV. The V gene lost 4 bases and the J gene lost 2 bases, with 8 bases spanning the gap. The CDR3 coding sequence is TGTGCCAGCAGCCTACTCACTAACACTGAAGCTTTCTTT. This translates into CASSLLTNTEAFF.

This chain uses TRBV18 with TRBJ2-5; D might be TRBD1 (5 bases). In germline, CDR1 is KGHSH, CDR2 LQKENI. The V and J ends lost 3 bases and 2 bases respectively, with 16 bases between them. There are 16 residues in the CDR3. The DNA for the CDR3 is TGTGCCAGCTCACCCCTACCATTTGACAGACAAGAGACCCAGTACTTC. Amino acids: CASSPLPFDRQETQYF.

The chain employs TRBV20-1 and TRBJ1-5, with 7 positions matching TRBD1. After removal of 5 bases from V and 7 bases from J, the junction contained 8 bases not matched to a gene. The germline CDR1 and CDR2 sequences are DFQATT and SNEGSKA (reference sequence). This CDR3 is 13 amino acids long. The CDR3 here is CSALQGLSQPQHF. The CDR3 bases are TGCAGTGCTCTACAGGGGCTAAGCCAGCCCCAGCATTTT.

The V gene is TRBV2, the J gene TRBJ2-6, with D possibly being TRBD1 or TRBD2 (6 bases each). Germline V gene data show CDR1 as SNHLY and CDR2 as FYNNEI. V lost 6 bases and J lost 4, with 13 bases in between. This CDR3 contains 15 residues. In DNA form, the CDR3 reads TGTGCCAGCAGCCAAGGGGGGCTCGGGGCCAACGTCCTGACTTTC. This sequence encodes CASSQGGLGANVLTF.

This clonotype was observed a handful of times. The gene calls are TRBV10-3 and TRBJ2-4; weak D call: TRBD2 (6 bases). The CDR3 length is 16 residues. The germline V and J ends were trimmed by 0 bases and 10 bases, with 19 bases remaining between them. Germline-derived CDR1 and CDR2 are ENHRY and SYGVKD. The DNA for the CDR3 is TGTGCCATCAGTGAGTCTTCGAGCGCCCGGGGGAGTATTCAGTACTTC. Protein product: CAISESSSARGSIQYF.

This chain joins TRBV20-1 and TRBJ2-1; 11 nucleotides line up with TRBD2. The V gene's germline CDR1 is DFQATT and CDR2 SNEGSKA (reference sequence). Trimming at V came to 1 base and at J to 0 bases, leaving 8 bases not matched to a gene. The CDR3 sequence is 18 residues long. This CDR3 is CSARGRLAGTSSYNEQFF. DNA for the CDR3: TGCAGTGCTAGAGGGAGACTAGCGGGAACCAGCTCCTACAATGAGCAGTTCTTC.

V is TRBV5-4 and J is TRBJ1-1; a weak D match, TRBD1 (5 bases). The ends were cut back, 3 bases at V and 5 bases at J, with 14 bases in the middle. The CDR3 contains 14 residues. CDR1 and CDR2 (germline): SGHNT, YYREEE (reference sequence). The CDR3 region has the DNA TGTGCCAGCAGCTACTCGGCAGGGAGGACTGAAGCTTTCTTT. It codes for CASSYSAGRTEAFF.

As DNA, the CDR3 is TGTGCCAGCAGCCAACTCCCCTCCTACGAGCAGTACTTC. It encodes CASSQLPSYEQYF. The chain carries TRBV6-2 or TRBV6-3 and TRBJ2-7; D gene unclear. Trimming pared 6 bases from V and 0 bases from J, leaving 9 bases between. Germline-derived CDR1 and CDR2 are MNHEY and SVGEGT. This CDR3 comprises 13 residues.

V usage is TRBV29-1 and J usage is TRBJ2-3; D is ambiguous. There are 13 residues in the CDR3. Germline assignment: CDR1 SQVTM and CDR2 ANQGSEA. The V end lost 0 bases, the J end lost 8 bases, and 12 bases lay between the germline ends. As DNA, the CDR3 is TGCAGCGTTGAAGAAAGTCCGAGAGGTACGCAGTATTTT. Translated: CSVEESPRGTQYF.

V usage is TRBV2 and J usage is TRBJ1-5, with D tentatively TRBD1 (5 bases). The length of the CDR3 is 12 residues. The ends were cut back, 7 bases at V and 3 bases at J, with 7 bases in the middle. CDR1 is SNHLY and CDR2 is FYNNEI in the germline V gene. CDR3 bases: TGTGCCAGCAAACAGGACAATCAGCCCCAGCATTTT. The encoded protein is CASKQDNQPQHF.

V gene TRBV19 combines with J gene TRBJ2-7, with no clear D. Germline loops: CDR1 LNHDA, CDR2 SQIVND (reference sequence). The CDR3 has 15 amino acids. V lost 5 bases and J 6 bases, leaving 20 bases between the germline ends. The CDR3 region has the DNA TGTGCCAGTAGTCCTAATAGGGCAGTCTTTGGCGAGCAGTACTTC. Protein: CASSPNRAVFGEQYF. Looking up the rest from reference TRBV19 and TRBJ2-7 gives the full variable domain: DGGITQSPKYLFRKEGQNVTLSCEQNLNHDAMYWYRQDPGQGLRLIYYSQIVNDFQKGDIAEGYSVSREKKESFPLTVTSAQKNPTAFYLCASSPNRAVFGEQYFGPGTRLTVT.